Each of the 8 T cell receptor beta chains below was sequenced from the same sample in a study of T cells after yellow fever vaccination. TCRdb re-called the 5' RACE reads through MiXCR, storing one row per CDR3 protein. The table shows around 500,000 distinct CDR3 sequences, with about a fifth occurring only once. This sample comprised PBMCs, obtained roughly 23 days after the first yellow fever vaccination. The receptors shown here come from a man between 18 and 35 years old who received the YFV17D yellow fever vaccine.

The chain links TRBV7-9 to TRBJ2-7; D is possibly TRBD2 (5 bases). Germline CDR1 reads SEHNR; CDR2 reads FQNEAQ (reference sequence). V lost 5 bases and J 11 bases, leaving 13 bases between the germline ends. The CDR3 runs 11 residues. Here the CDR3 DNA reads TGTGCCAGCAGCGTCGGGATTTCAAAGTACTTC. Encoded protein: CASSVGISKYF.

The chain uses TRBV7-9 and TRBJ1-4; D call uncertain. The germline V and J ends were trimmed by 8 bases and 0 bases, with 10 bases remaining between them. CDR1 is SEHNR, CDR2 FQNEAQ, per germline (reference sequence). This CDR3 has 14 residues. This CDR3 reads CASVGSATNEKLFF. The CDR3 DNA reads as TGTGCCAGCGTTGGCAGTGCAACTAATGAAAAACTGTTTTTT.

This clonotype was seen just once. The rearrangement uses TRBV10-3 and TRBJ2-3, with D possibly being TRBD2 (7 bases). V was trimmed by 6 bases and J by 1 base, leaving 20 bases between them. CDR1 and CDR2 (germline): ENHRY, SYGVKD. This CDR3 contains 17 residues. CDR3 in DNA: TGTGCCATCAGCGACGGCGGGGGCACCCCTGGCACAGATACGCAGTATTTT. Translating it yields CAISDGGGTPGTDTQYF.

The rearrangement uses TRBV9 and TRBJ1-3; D unresolved. This CDR3 contains 17 residues. Between the trimmed V and J ends, which lost 0 bases and 4 bases, there was a span of 17 bases. Germline CDR1 reads SGDLS; CDR2 reads YYNGEE. For the CDR3, the DNA is TGTGCCAGCAGCGTAGAGCCCCTGGGCAGGTTCGGAAACACCATATATTTT. This translates into CASSVEPLGRFGNTIYF.

This clonotype was seen a handful of times. The CDR3 nucleotides are TGTGCCAGCAGTTTTCAGGTCACAGATACGCAGTATTTT. Translating it yields CASSFQVTDTQYF. This chain links TRBV27 with TRBJ2-3; unclear D gene. The CDR3 contains 13 residues. Between the trimmed V and J ends, which lost 3 bases and 2 bases, there was a span of 6 bases. Germline V gives CDR1 MNHEY, CDR2 SMNVEV (reference sequence).

The chain links TRBV10-3 to TRBJ1-1; TRBD1 matches at 8 bases. CDR1 is ENHRY, CDR2 SYGVKD, per germline. Trimming at V came to 3 bases and at J to 4 bases, leaving 4 bases not matched to a gene. The CDR3 runs 14 residues. CDR3 amino acids: CAISDGQGITEAFF. As DNA, the CDR3 is TGTGCCATCAGTGACGGACAGGGAATCACTGAAGCTTTCTTT.

This clonotype was found a few times. This chain uses TRBV5-4 with TRBJ2-7; D tentatively fits TRBD1 or TRBD2 (6 bases each). Deletions cut 6 bases from V and 4 bases from J, with 17 bases between. Germline CDR1 reads SGHNT; CDR2 reads YYREEE (reference sequence). The CDR3 spans 14 residues. CDR3 in amino acids: CASKEGGLEYEQYF. Here the CDR3 DNA reads TGTGCCAGCAAAGAGGGGGGCCTTGAGTACGAGCAGTACTTC.

The sample holds a few counts of this clonotype. The V call is TRBV5-1, the J call TRBJ1-4; 11 bases map to TRBD1. This CDR3 has 17 amino acids. Germline CDR1 reads SGHRS; CDR2 reads YFSETQ. The V gene end was trimmed by 4 bases and the J gene end by 7 bases; junction bases not matched to a gene: 12. CDR3 amino acids: CASSAGTGGLGFEKLFF. The DNA for the CDR3 is TGCGCCAGCAGCGCTGGGACAGGGGGTCTAGGGTTTGAAAAACTGTTTTTT. Full variable domain (rest looked up from reference TRBV5-1 and TRBJ1-4): KAGVTQTPRYLIKTRGQQVTLSCSPISGHRSVSWYQQTPGQGLQFLFEYFSETQRNKGNFPGRFSGRQFSNSRSEMNVSTLELGDSALYLCASSAGTGGLGFEKLFFGSGTQLSVL.